The 14 T cell receptor beta chains below come from one sample, sequenced in a study of blood T cell repertoires in COVID-19. TCRdb keeps only in-frame clones here, not all; method: immunoSEQ multiplex PCR. Among 150,000 to 200,000 clones, over 75% were seen once, and the ten largest hold roughly 28%. The sequenced sample consisted of peripheral blood. Source of these receptors: a woman between 70 and 85 years old with acute or convalescent COVID-19.

J is TRBJ1-4 and V is TRBV7-2, with D hard to call. Germline CDR1 and CDR2: SGHTA and FQGNSA. The CDR3 is made up of 15 amino acids. Trimming took off 7 bases at V and 4 bases at J, with 16 bases between the two ends. In DNA form, the CDR3 reads TGTGCCAGCAATCGGAGCGGGAGGGATAATGAAAAACTGTTTTTT. This codes for CASNRSGRDNEKLFF.

The chain has TRBV19 and TRBJ2-7; D ambiguous. CDR3 size: 13 residues. The V end lost 3 bases, the J end lost 2 bases, and 8 bases lay between the germline ends. Germline V gene data show CDR1 as LNHDA and CDR2 as SQIVND (reference sequence). Written as DNA, the CDR3 is TGTGCCAGTAGTATTTCCTTAGCCTACGAGCAGTACTTC. It specifies CASSISLAYEQYF.

This chain joins TRBV7-3 and TRBJ2-5, with TRBD2 as a possible D gene (5 bases). Per the germline V gene, CDR1 is SGHTA and CDR2 is FQGTGA. With 5 bases removed from V and 4 bases from J, the gap between germline ends came to 14 bases. CDR3 length: 14 residues. The CDR3 DNA follows: TGTGCCAGCAGCCCTGATAGCGTAGGAGAGACCCAGTACTTC. Protein: CASSPDSVGETQYF.

This clone was counted ten times or more. This chain connects TRBV19 to TRBJ2-7; tentatively, D is TRBD2 (5 bases). CDR1 and CDR2 (germline): LNHDA, SQIVND (reference sequence). This CDR3 has 14 residues. Trimming shortened V by 2 bases and J by 9 bases, and 17 bases separated the two germline ends. The DNA for the CDR3 is TGTGCCAGTAGTATAAGCGGCGGCTCTACGGTGCAGTACTTC. It translates to CASSISGGSTVQYF. Combining the CDR3 with reference TRBV19 and TRBJ2-7 gives the whole variable domain DGGITQSPKYLFRKEGQNVTLSCEQNLNHDAMYWYRQDPGQGLRLIYYSQIVNDFQKGDIAEGYSVSREKKESFPLTVTSAQKNPTAFYLCASSISGGSTVQYFGPGTRLTVT.

The chain links TRBV4-1 to TRBJ2-2, with TRBD2 as a possible D gene (6 bases). The V and J ends lost 0 bases and 5 bases respectively, with 10 bases between them. CDR3 length equals 15 residues. Germline CDR1 MGHRA, CDR2 YSYEKL. CDR3 coding DNA: TGCGCCAGCAGCCAAGATTTCAGCGGGACCGGGGAGCTGTTTTTT. It is translated as CASSQDFSGTGELFF.

In DNA, the CDR3 is TGTGCCAGCAGCCCGCGCTCCCTTTATCCGGGACAGGGGAAAAATGAGCAGTTCTTC. Its protein product is CASSPRSLYPGQGKNEQFF. The V and J genes are TRBV3-1 (or the pseudogene TRBV3-2) and TRBJ2-1, with 10 bases matching TRBD1. The CDR3 is 19 residues long. The germline CDR1 and CDR2 sequences are LGHDT and YNNKEL (reference sequence). V dropped 4 bases and J dropped 7; count of bases not matched to a gene: 19.

The V call is TRBV6-5, the J call TRBJ1-1; maybe TRBD1 (6 bases). This CDR3 spans 14 amino acids. V lost 11 bases and J lost 4, with 20 bases in between. Germline CDR1 reads MNHEY; CDR2 reads SVGAGI. This CDR3 reads CASTATYRATEAFF. CDR3 sequence (DNA): TGTGCCTCCACAGCCACATACAGGGCCACTGAAGCTTTCTTT.

V gene TRBV30 combines with J gene TRBJ2-2; D call uncertain. CDR1 is GTSNPN and CDR2 is SVGIG in the germline V gene (reference sequence). With 1 base removed from V and 7 bases from J, the gap between germline ends came to 22 bases. The CDR3 contains 17 residues. The CDR3 region is CAWSGPYVGAVGGELFF. CDR3 coding DNA: TGTGCCTGGAGTGGACCTTATGTGGGCGCCGTAGGCGGGGAGCTGTTTTTT.

There are a few counts of this clone. The CDR3 DNA is TGTGCCAGCAGCTTGGATGGCGAGGTGGGCTATGGCTACACCTTC. Translating gives CASSLDGEVGYGYTF. V usage is TRBV5-4 and J usage is TRBJ1-2; no reliable D call. V was shortened by 0 bases and J by 4 bases, with 13 bases between the two germline ends. There are 15 residues in the CDR3. From germline, CDR1 is SGHNT and CDR2 YYREEE (reference sequence). The full variable domain, rest sourced from reference TRBV5-4 and TRBJ1-2, is ETGVTQSPTHLIKTRGQQVTLRCSSQSGHNTVSWYQQALGQGPQFIFQYYREEENGRGNFPPRFSGLQFPNYSSELNVNALELDDSALYLCASSLDGEVGYGYTFGSGTRLTVV.

The chain couples TRBV9 to TRBJ1-3; weak D call: TRBD1 (6 bases). This CDR3 is 14 amino acids long. V lost 0 bases and J 8 bases, leaving 12 bases between the germline ends. Looked up from germline, CDR1 is SGDLS and CDR2 is YYNGEE. DNA for the CDR3: TGTGCCAGCAGCGTAGCGCTTGAGGGGGACACCATATATTTT. As protein: CASSVALEGDTIYF.

V and J are TRBV5-6 and TRBJ2-7; no reliable D call. The CDR3 has 13 amino acids. V lost 2 bases, J lost 0 bases, and 6 bases lay in between. Germline values: CDR1 SGHDT, CDR2 YYEEEE. This CDR3 reads CASSFWPSYEQYF. CDR3 DNA: TGTGCCAGCAGCTTCTGGCCCTCCTACGAGCAGTACTTC.

V is TRBV2 and J is TRBJ1-6, with a tentative D call TRBD1 (6 bases). The CDR3 is 12 residues long. V gave up 5 bases and J gave up 8 bases, with 7 bases separating them. Germline V gene lookup returns CDR1 SNHLY and CDR2 FYNNEI. The CDR3 DNA reads TGTGCCAGCAGTACAGGGTATTCACCCCTCCACTTT. Residues: CASSTGYSPLHF.

The chain employs TRBV24-1 and TRBJ2-3, with 10 bases matching TRBD1. The CDR3 covers 16 residues. The germline CDR1 and CDR2 sequences are KGHDR and SFDVKD. With V trimmed by 4 bases and J by 4 bases, 7 bases remained unmatched. CDR3 residues: CATSDPGQGRSDTQYF. The CDR3 DNA reads TGTGCCACCAGTGACCCGGGACAGGGGAGGTCAGATACGCAGTATTTT.

The chain has TRBV5-1 and TRBJ2-2; TRBD2 aligns across 8 bases. Germline V gives CDR1 SGHRS, CDR2 YFSETQ. V lost 4 bases to trimming and J lost 7 bases; unmatched junction nucleotides: 12. CDR3 length equals 16 residues. Here the CDR3 reads CASSPLAGEVIGELFF. The CDR3 nucleotides read TGCGCCAGCAGCCCTCTAGCGGGTGAGGTCATCGGGGAGCTGTTTTTT.